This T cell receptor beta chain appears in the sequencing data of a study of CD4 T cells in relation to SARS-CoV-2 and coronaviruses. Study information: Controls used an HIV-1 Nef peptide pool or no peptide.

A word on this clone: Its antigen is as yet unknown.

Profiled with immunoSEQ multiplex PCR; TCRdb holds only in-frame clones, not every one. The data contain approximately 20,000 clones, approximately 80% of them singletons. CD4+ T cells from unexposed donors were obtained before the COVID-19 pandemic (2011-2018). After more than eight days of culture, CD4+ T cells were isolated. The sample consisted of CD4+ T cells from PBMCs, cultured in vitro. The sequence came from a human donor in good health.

In DNA form, the CDR3 reads TGCGCCAGCAGCCATCTAGCGGGAGGTTCCAATGAGCAGTTCTTC. Translation gives CASSHLAGGSNEQFF. The rearrangement uses TRBV4-1 and TRBJ2-1; TRBD2 aligns across 11 bases. The CDR3 spans 15 residues. V shed 3 bases, J shed 6 bases, and the junction held 4 bases outside the gene matches. Germline assignment: CDR1 MGHRA and CDR2 YSYEKL.